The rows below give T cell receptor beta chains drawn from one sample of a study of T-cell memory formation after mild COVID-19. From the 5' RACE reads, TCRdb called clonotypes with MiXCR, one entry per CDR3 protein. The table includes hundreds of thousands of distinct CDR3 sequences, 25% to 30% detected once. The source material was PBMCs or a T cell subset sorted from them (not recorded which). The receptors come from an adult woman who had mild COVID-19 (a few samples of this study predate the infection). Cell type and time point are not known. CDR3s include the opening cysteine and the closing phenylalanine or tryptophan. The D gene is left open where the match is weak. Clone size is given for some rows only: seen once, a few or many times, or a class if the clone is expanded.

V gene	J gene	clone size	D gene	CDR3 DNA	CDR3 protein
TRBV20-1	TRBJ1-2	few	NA	TGCAGGGCGAGGCCCCCCTCGGTAGGCGGCTACACCTTC	CRARPPSVGGYTF
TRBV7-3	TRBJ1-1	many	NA	TGTGCCAGCAGCCAACAGGGAATGGGGACTGAAGCTTTCTTT	CASSQQGMGTEAFF
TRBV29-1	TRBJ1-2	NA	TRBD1	TGCAGCGTTTCCGACAGGGGGACTTATGGCTACACCTTC	CSVSDRGTYGYTF
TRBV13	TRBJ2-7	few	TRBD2	TGTGCCAGCAGCTTATATCCTAGCGGGATAGATTTAAAAAAGCTATTC	CASSLYPSGIDLKKLF
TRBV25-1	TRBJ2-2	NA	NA	TGTGCCAGCAGTGAGAGGAAGGAGACACACACCGGGGAGCTGTTTTTT	CASSERKETHTGELFF
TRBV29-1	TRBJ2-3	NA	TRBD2	TGCAGCGTGGGGAAGGGGACTAGCCACCGCACAGATACGCAGTATTTT	CSVGKGTSHRTDTQYF
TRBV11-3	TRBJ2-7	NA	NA	TGTGCCAGCACCTCCCCGTCTGCCTCCGAGCAGTACTTC	CASTSPSASEQYF
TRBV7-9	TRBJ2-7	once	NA	TGTGCCAGCAGGGACGGACACTCCTACGAGCAGTACTTC	CASRDGHSYEQYF
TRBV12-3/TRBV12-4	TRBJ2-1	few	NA	TGTGCCAGCAGCTCTAGTGAGCAGTTCTTC	CASSSSEQFF
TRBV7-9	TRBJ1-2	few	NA	TGTGCCAGCAGCTTAGTTGGGATTTTGTATGGCTACACCTTC	CASSLVGILYGYTF
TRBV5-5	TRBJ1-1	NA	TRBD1	TGTGCCAGCAGCTTGGGGACAGGGCACACTGAAGCTTTCTTT	CASSLGTGHTEAFF
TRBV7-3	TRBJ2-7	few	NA	TGTGCCAGCACCCGGGACTCCTCAGGAACGAAAGAGCAGTACTTC	CASTRDSSGTKEQYF
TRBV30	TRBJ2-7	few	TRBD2	TGTGCCTGGAGCCCCCCCCGGACTAGTGAAACCTACGAGCAGTACTTC	CAWSPPRTSETYEQYF
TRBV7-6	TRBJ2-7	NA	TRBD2	TGTGCCAGCAGCTCCGGGACTAGCGGGAGTAGTAGCGAGCAGTACTTC	CASSSGTSGSSSEQYF
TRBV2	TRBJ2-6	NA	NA	TGTGCCAGCAGCAAAGGGGGCTCTGGGGCCAACGTCCTGACTTTC	CASSKGGSGANVLTF
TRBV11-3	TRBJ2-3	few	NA	TGTGCCAGCAGCTCCAGCCGGGGGACGCAGTATTTT	CASSSSRGTQYF
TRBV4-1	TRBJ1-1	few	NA	TGCGCCAGCAGCCAAGATTCCGGGGCCGCGAACACTGAAGCTTTCTTT	CASSQDSGAANTEAFF
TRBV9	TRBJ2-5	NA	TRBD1	TGTGCCAGCAGCGTTTCGTGGGACAGGGACCTGGAGACCCAGTACTTC	CASSVSWDRDLETQYF
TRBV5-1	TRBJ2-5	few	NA	TGCGCCAGCAGCTTGGCCCCCGGGACTGGACAAGAGACCCAGTACTTC	CASSLAPGTGQETQYF
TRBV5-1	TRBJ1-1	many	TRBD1	TGCGCCAGCAGCCTAGGGGACAGGGGGCGGCCTATGACTGAAGCTTTCTTT	CASSLGDRGRPMTEAFF
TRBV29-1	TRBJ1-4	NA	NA	TGCAGCGCCCGGGTCCCGAATGAAAAACTGTTTTTT	CSARVPNEKLFF
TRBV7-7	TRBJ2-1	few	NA	TGTGCCAGCAGCTTAGAGGAAACTTACCTCTACAATGAGCAGTTCTTC	CASSLEETYLYNEQFF
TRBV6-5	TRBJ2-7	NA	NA	TGTGCCAGCAGTGACCAGGGTGGATCCCTCTACGAGCAGTACTTC	CASSDQGGSLYEQYF
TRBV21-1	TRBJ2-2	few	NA	TGTGCCAGCAGCAAAATGAAGATAGGGGACGCCGGGGAGCTGTTTTTT	CASSKMKIGDAGELFF
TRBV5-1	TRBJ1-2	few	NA	TGCGCCAGCAGCTTGGACCGGACGGTATTCTATGGCTACACCTTC	CASSLDRTVFYGYTF
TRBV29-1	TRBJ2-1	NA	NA	TGCAGCGTTGGGGGGCCCTACAATGAGCAGTTCTTC	CSVGGPYNEQFF
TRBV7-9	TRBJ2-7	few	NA	TGTGCCAGCAGCACCCCGGACAGAAGCTACGAGCAGTACTTC	CASSTPDRSYEQYF
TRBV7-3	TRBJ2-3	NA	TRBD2	TGTGCCAGCAGCTCCCGCCGGGAGGGAGATACGCAGTATTTT	CASSSRREGDTQYF
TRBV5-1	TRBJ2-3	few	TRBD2	TGCGCCAGCAGTTTGGGCGGGACTAGCGGCACAGATACGCAGTATTTT	CASSLGGTSGTDTQYF
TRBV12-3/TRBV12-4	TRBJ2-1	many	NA	TGTGCCAGCAGTTTACAGAGACTAGGGGCCAATGAGCAGTTCTTC	CASSLQRLGANEQFF